What follows are 12 T cell receptor beta chains derived from one specimen sequenced in a study of blood T cell repertoires in COVID-19. Sequencing was performed with immunoSEQ multiplex PCR; in TCRdb, only in-frame clones are kept and a portion is missing. The top ten clones hold 0.65% to 0.95% of a sample with some 260,000 clones, roughly 86% of them seen once. Sequenced input: peripheral blood. The receptors shown here come from a woman aged 25 to 45 with acute or convalescent COVID-19.

The CDR3 nucleotides are TGTGCCAGCAGCGGATTTAGCGGGATGTCGATCGAAGATACGCAGTATTTT. It specifies CASSGFSGMSIEDTQYF. The gene calls are TRBV7-2 and TRBJ2-3; 8 bases align to TRBD2. Germline values: CDR1 SGHTA, CDR2 FQGNSA. The trim removed 5 bases at V and 5 bases at J, leaving 15 bases unmatched. The CDR3 is 17 amino acids.

The rearrangement joins TRBV11-2 to TRBJ2-7; D unresolved. Germline V CDR1 and CDR2: SGHAT, FQNNGV. Trimming took off 5 bases at V and 5 bases at J, with 10 bases between the two ends. The CDR3 has 12 amino acids. The CDR3 is CASSLMGDEQYF. CDR3 nucleotides: TGTGCCAGCAGCCTCATGGGCGACGAGCAGTACTTC.

Remarks on this clone: Germline is not matched at one junction end, which may reflect a read error. The rearrangement links TRBV7-3 to TRBJ2-1; 7 bases are a match to TRBD2. Per germline, CDR1 SGHTA and CDR2 FQGTGA. CDR3 length: 15 amino acids. CDR3 amino acids: CASNLGASGYNEQFF. The CDR3 bases are TGTGCCAGCAACTTAGGGGCTAGCGGTTACAATGAGCAGTTCTTC.

The CDR3 bases are TGTGCCAGTAGGAAAGGGACTAGCGAGGTTGGGACCCAGTACTTC. Its protein is CASRKGTSEVGTQYF. The J gene is TRBJ2-5, the V gene TRBV19, with 10 bases that match TRBD2. This CDR3 contains 15 residues. Germline values: CDR1 LNHDA, CDR2 SQIVND (reference sequence). The ends lost 6 bases at V and 7 bases at J; junction bases unmatched: 11.

The chain couples TRBV5-1 to TRBJ1-2; D is perhaps TRBD1 (5 bases). CDR3 length: 14 amino acids. In germline, CDR1 is SGHRS, CDR2 YFSETQ. Trimming took 0 bases from V and 13 from J, leaving 19 bases between them. As DNA, the CDR3 is TGCGCCAGCAGCTTGGGCGGGACGGAAGGAGGCGGCACCTTC. Protein product: CASSLGGTEGGGTF.

The V gene is TRBV11-2, the J gene TRBJ1-1; D gene unclear. The CDR3 contains 14 residues. From germline, CDR1 is SGHAT and CDR2 FQNNGV. V lost 2 bases to trimming and J lost 1 base, with 8 bases between them. The CDR3: CASSLWSKNTEAFF. DNA for the CDR3: TGTGCCAGCAGCTTATGGAGCAAGAACACTGAAGCTTTCTTT.

The CDR3 nucleotides read TGCAGCGGTTACAACACAGGAGATGGTGGCTACACCTTC. Amino acid sequence: CSGYNTGDGGYTF. V usage is TRBV29-1 and J usage is TRBJ1-2; D may be TRBD1 (5 bases). This CDR3 spans 13 amino acids. V shed 7 bases and J shed 7 bases, with 19 bases lying between them. Germline V gene lookup returns CDR1 SQVTM and CDR2 ANQGSEA.

V is TRBV7-2 and J is TRBJ2-7, with D perhaps TRBD1 (5 bases). The CDR3 has 18 residues. With 0 bases removed from V and 0 bases from J, the gap between germline ends came to 18 bases. CDR1 is SGHTA and CDR2 is FQGNSA in the germline V gene. CDR3 sequence reads: CASSLAGQGVSSSYEQYF. The CDR3 DNA is TGTGCCAGCAGCTTAGCGGGGCAGGGTGTGTCCTCCTCCTACGAGCAGTACTTC.

J is TRBJ2-7 and V is TRBV19; 13 positions agree with TRBD2. Germline V CDR1 and CDR2: LNHDA, SQIVND (reference sequence). V trimming: 1 base; J trimming: 6 bases; junction bases outside the gene matches: 0. The CDR3 is made up of 14 amino acids. For the CDR3, the DNA is TGTGCCAGTAGTATAGGACTAGCGGGAGGCGAGCAGTACTTC. This sequence encodes CASSIGLAGGEQYF.

The gene calls are TRBV18 and TRBJ2-7; D not resolved. CDR3 length: 15 amino acids. The germline gives CDR1 KGHSH, CDR2 LQKENI. Trimming removed 8 bases from V and 2 bases from J, with 19 bases in between. The CDR3 sequence is CASSKSQTSPYEQYF. The CDR3 DNA sequence: TGTGCCAGCAGCAAATCACAGACATCCCCCTACGAGCAGTACTTC.

The chain employs TRBV7-2 and TRBJ1-2, with unresolved D. The V and J ends lost 1 base and 7 bases respectively, with 7 bases between them. Germline V gene lookup returns CDR1 SGHTA and CDR2 FQGNSA. The length of the CDR3 is 12 residues. The CDR3 DNA reads TGTGCCAGCAGCTTAGTGCCGAGTGGCTACACCTTC. As protein: CASSLVPSGYTF.

The chain recombines TRBV5-1 with TRBJ1-4; D not certain. The CDR3 is made up of 14 amino acids. Germline values: CDR1 SGHRS, CDR2 YFSETQ. V was cut by 1 base and J by 6 bases, with 10 bases left in between. CDR3: CASSLQEIDEKLFF. DNA for the CDR3: TGCGCCAGCAGCTTGCAGGAAATTGATGAAAAACTGTTTTTT.